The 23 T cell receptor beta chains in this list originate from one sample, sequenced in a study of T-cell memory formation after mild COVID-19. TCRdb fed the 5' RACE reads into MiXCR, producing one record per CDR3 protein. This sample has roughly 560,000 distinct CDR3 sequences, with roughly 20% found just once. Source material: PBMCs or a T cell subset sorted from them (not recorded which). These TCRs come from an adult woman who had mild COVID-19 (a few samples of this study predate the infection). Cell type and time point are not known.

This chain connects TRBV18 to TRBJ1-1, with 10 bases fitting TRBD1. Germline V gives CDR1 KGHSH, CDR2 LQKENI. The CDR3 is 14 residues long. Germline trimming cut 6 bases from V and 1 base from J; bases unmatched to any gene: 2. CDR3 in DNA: TGTGCCAGCTCTCGACAGGGGGCGAACACTGAAGCTTTCTTT. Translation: CASSRQGANTEAFF.

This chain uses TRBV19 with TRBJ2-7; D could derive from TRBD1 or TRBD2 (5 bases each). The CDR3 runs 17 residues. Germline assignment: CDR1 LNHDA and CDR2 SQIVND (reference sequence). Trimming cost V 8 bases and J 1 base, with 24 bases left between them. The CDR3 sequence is CASSQIRRGASSYEQYF. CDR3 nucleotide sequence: TGTGCCAGTTCTCAGATTCGACGGGGCGCGTCTTCCTACGAGCAGTACTTC.

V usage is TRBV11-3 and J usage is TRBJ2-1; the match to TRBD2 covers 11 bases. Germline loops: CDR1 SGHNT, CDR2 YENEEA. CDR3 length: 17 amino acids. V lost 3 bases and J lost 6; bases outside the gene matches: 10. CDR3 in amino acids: CASSLFSGRAGGNEQFF. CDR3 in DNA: TGTGCCAGCAGCTTGTTTAGCGGGAGGGCCGGAGGCAATGAGCAGTTCTTC.

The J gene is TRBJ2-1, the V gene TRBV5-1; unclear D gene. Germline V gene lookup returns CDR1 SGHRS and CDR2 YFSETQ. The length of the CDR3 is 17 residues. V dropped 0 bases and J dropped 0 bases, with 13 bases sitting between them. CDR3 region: CASSLEWFGSSYNEQFF. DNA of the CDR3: TGCGCCAGCAGCTTGGAGTGGTTCGGCAGCTCCTACAATGAGCAGTTCTTC. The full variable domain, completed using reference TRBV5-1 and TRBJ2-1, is KAGVTQTPRYLIKTRGQQVTLSCSPISGHRSVSWYQQTPGQGLQFLFEYFSETQRNKGNFPGRFSGRQFSNSRSEMNVSTLELGDSALYLCASSLEWFGSSYNEQFFGPGTRLTVL.

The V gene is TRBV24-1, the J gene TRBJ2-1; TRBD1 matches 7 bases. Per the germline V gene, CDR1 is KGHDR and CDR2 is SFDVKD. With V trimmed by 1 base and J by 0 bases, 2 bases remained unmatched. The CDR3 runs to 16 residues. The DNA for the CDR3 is TGTGCCACCAGTGATTTCGACAGGGTCTCCTACAATGAGCAGTTCTTC. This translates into CATSDFDRVSYNEQFF.

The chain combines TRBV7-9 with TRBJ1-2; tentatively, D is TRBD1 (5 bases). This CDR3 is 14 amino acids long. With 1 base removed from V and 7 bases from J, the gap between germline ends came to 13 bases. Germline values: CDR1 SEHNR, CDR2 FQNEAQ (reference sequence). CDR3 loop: CASSLVGQGSGYTF. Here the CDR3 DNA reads TGTGCCAGCAGCTTAGTCGGCCAGGGTTCTGGCTACACCTTC.

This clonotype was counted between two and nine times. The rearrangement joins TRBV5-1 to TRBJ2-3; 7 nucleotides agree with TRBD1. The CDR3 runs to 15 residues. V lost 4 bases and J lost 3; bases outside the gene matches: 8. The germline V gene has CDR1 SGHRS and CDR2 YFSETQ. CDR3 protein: CASSPGQPGTDTQYF. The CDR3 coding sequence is TGCGCCAGCAGCCCGGGACAGCCCGGAACAGATACGCAGTATTTT.

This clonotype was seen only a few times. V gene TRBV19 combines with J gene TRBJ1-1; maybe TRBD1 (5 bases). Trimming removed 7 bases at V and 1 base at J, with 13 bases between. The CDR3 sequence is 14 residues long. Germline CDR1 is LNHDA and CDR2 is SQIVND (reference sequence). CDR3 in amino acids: CASTPGRGNTEAFF. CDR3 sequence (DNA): TGTGCCAGTACACCGGGACGAGGGAACACTGAAGCTTTCTTT.

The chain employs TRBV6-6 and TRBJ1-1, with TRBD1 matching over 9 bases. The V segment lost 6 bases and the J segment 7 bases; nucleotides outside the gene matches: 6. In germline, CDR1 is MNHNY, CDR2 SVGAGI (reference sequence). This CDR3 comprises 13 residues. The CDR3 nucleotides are TGTGCCAGCAGGGGGGACAGGGTTGGTGAAGCTTTCTTT. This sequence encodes CASRGDRVGEAFF.

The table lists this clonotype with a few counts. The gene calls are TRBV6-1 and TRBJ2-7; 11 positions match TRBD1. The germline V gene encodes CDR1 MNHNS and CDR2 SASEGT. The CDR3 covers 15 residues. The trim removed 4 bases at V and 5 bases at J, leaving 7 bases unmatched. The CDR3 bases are TGTGCCAGCAGTGGACAACGGGACAGGGGGAACGAGCAGTACTTC. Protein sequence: CASSGQRDRGNEQYF.

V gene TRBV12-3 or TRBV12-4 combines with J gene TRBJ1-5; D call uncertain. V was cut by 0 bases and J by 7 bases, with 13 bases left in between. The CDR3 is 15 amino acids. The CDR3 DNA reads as TGTGCCAGCAGTTTAGCAAGGCCCGTAGGGCAGCCCCAGCATTTT. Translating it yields CASSLARPVGQPQHF.

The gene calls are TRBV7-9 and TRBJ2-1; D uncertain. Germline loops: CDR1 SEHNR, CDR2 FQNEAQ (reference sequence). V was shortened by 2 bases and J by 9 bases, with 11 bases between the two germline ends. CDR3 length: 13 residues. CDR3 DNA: TGTGCCAGCAGCTTACCTCCCTCGACTGAGCAGTTCTTC. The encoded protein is CASSLPPSTEQFF.

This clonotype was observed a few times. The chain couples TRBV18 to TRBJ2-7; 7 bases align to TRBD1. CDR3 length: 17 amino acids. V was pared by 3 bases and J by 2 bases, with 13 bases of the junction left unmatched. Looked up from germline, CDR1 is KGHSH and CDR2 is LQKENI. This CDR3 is CASSPSLPRQGAYEQYF. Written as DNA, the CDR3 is TGTGCCAGCTCACCTTCCCTTCCCCGGCAGGGGGCCTACGAGCAGTACTTC. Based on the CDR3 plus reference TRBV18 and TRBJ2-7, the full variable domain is NAGVMQNPRHLVRRRGQEARLRCSPMKGHSHVYWYRQLPEEGLKFMVYLQKENIIDESGMPKERFSAEFPKEGPSILRIQQVVRGDSAAYFCASSPSLPRQGAYEQYFGPGTRLTVT.

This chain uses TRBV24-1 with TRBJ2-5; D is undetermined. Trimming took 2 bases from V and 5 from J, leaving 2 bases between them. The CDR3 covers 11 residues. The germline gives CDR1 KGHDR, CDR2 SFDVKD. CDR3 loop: CATSDWETQYF. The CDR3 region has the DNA TGTGCCACCAGTGATTGGGAGACCCAGTACTTC.

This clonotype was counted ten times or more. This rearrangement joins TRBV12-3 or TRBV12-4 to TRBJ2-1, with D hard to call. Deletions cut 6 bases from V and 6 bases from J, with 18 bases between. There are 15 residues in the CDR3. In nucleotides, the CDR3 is TGTGCCAGCAGATCTACTATGAGGCGGACCAATGAGCAGTTCTTC. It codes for CASRSTMRRTNEQFF.

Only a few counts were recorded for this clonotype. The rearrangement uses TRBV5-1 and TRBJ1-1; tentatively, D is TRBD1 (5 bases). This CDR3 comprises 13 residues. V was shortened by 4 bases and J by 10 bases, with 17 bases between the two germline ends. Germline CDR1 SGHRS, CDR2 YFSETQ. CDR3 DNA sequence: TGCGCCAGCAGCAAACCGGGACCCTACGGAGCTTTCTTT. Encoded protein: CASSKPGPYGAFF.

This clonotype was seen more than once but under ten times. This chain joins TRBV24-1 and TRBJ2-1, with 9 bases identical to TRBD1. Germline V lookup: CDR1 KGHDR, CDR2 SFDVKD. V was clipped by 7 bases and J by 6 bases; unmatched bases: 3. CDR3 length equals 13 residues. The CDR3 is CATSGQGTNEQFF. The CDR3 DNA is TGTGCCACCAGCGGACAGGGGACCAATGAGCAGTTCTTC.

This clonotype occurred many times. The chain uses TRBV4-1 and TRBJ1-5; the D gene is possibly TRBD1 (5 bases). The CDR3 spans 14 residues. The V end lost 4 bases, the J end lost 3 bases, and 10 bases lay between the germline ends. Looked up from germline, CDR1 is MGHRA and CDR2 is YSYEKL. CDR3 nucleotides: TGCGCCAGCAGCCCTACAGGTCCCAATCAGCCCCAGCATTTT. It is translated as CASSPTGPNQPQHF.

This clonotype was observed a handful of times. The CDR3 sequence: CASSILGTQETQYF. CDR3 sequence (DNA): TGTGCCAGCAGCATCCTGGGGACCCAAGAGACCCAGTACTTC. The chain has TRBV27 and TRBJ2-5, with D possibly called TRBD1 or TRBD2 (5 bases each). Germline values: CDR1 MNHEY, CDR2 SMNVEV (reference sequence). Trimming removed 6 bases from V and 1 base from J, with 12 bases in between. The CDR3 spans 14 residues.

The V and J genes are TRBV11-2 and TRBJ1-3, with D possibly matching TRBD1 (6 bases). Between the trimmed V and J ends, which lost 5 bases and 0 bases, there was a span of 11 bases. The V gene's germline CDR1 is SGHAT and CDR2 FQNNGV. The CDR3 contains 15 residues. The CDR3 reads CASSIDRPSGNTIYF. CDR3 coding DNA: TGTGCCAGCAGCATCGACAGGCCCTCTGGAAACACCATATATTTT. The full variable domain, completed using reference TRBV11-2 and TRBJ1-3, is EAGVAQSPRYKIIEKRQSVAFWCNPISGHATLYWYQQILGQGPKLLIQFQNNGVVDDSQLPKDRFSAERLKGVDSTLKIQPAKLEDSAVYLCASSIDRPSGNTIYFGEGSWLTVV.

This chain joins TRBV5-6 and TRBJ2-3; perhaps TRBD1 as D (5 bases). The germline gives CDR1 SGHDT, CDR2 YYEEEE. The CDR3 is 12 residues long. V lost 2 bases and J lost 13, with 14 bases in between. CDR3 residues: CASSLGPIREYF. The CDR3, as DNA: TGTGCCAGCAGCTTAGGTCCAATCAGGGAGTATTTT.

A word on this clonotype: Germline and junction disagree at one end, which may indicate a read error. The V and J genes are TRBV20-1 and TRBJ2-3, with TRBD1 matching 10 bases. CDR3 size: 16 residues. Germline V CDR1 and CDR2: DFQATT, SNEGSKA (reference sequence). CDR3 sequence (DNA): TGCAGTGCCAGAGACGGGACAGGGGCCAGCACAGATACGCAGTATTTT. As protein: CSARDGTGASTDTQYF.

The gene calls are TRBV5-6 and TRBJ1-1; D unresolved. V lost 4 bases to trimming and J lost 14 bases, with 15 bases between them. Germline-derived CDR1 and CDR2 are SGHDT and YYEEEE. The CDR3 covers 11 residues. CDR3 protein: CASSPRIQVFF. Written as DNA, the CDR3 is TGTGCCAGCAGCCCCCGAATCCAAGTGTTCTTT.